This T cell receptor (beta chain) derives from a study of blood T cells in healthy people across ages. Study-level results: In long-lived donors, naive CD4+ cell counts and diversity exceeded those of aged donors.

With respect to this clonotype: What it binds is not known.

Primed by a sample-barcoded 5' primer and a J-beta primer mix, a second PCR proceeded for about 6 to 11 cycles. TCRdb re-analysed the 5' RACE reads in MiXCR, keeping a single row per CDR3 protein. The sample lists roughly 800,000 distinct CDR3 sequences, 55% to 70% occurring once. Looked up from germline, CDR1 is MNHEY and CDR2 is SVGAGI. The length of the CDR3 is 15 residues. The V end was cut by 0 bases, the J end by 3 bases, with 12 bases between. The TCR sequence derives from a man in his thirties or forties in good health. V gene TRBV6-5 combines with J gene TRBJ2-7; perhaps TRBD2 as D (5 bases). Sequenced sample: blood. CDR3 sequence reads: CASSYSIRGVYEQYF. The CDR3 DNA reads TGTGCCAGCAGTTACTCGATACGGGGTGTCTACGAGCAGTACTTC.